The 13 T cell receptor beta chains in this list originate from one sample, sequenced in a study of shared clonotypes between healthy human individuals (dated by TCRdb to 2018 to 2020). Library preparation was by the immunoSEQ multiplex PCR assay. TCRdb mirrors the immuneACCESS table, restricted to in-frame sequences. Some clones are absent from its copies; in checked studies, under half trace to an unresolved V gene, and the reason for the others is unknown. This sample lists about 490,000 clones; over 65% were detected once. The ten biggest clones cover roughly 13% of the sample. Material for sequencing was PBMCs. The origin of the receptors is a middle-aged woman in good health. Some clones in this sample may be carry-over from other donors' samples.

This clone has a single count. The same CDR3 arises from other DNA sequences in this sample as well. The chain is built from TRBV27 and TRBJ2-7; 14 positions match TRBD2. The ends lost 2 bases at V and 7 bases at J; junction bases unmatched: 4. Germline lookup yields CDR1 MNHEY and CDR2 SMNVEV (reference sequence). CDR3 length equals 15 residues. The CDR3 nucleotides read TGTGCCAGCAGTTTAGGGACTAGCGGGAGAGGAGAGCAGTACTTC. Translating it yields CASSLGTSGRGEQYF.

This chain uses TRBV11-2 with TRBJ1-2; D is uncertain. This CDR3 is 13 amino acids long. The V end was cut by 8 bases, the J end by 4 bases, with 14 bases between. The germline CDR1 and CDR2 sequences are SGHAT and FQNNGV. This chain's CDR3 is CASGQWSFYGYTF. The CDR3 coding sequence is TGTGCCAGCGGCCAGTGGAGCTTCTATGGCTACACCTTC.

As for this clone: A much larger clone differs from this one at a single base, so this may be a read error. The chain is built from TRBV2 and TRBJ2-5, with D uncertain. V was cut by 7 bases and J by 3 bases, with 3 bases left in between. The length of the CDR3 is 10 residues. From germline, CDR1 is SNHLY and CDR2 FYNNEI. The CDR3 loop reads CASMEETQYF. Written as DNA, the CDR3 is TGTGCCAGCATGGAAGAGACCCAGTACTTC.

This clone occurred a few times. The chain couples TRBV28 to TRBJ1-4; D is ambiguous. In germline, CDR1 is MDHEN, CDR2 SYDVKM. The length of the CDR3 is 15 residues. The V and J ends lost 3 bases and 8 bases respectively, with 16 bases between them. CDR3 nucleotides: TGTGCCAGCAGTTTTTATGACCGGGTAGGGGAAAAACTGTTTTTT. Protein sequence: CASSFYDRVGEKLFF.

The chain combines TRBV4-2 with TRBJ1-5; TRBD1 agrees at 11 bases. The CDR3 is 18 residues long. Germline CDR1 LGHNA, CDR2 YNFKEQ. Trimming at V came to 0 bases and at J to 3 bases, leaving 7 bases not matched to a gene. This chain's CDR3 is CASSQDNRDRGINQPQHF. The CDR3 nucleotides are TGTGCCAGCAGCCAAGATAATAGGGACAGGGGGATCAATCAGCCCCAGCATTTT.

This clone was found a few times. CDR3 nucleotide sequence: TGTGCCTGGAACGCGGGTAGCAATCAGCCCCAGCATTTT. It codes for CAWNAGSNQPQHF. The J gene is TRBJ1-5, the V gene TRBV30, with no clear D. The CDR3 spans 13 residues. With 4 bases removed from V and 0 bases from J, the gap between germline ends came to 7 bases. CDR1 is GTSNPN, CDR2 SVGIG, per germline (reference sequence).

The chain uses TRBV7-7 and TRBJ2-2; either TRBD1 or TRBD2 may fit D (5 bases each). CDR3 length: 15 residues. The V gene lost 5 bases and the J gene lost 4 bases, with 14 bases spanning the gap. Germline V gene sequence: CDR1 SSHAT, CDR2 FNYEAQ (reference sequence). The CDR3 region is CASSLMGPGTGELFF. The CDR3 DNA follows: TGTGCCAGCAGCCTAATGGGACCGGGCACCGGGGAGCTGTTTTTT.

Regarding this clone: One end of the junction fails to match germline, which may point to a read error. The genes are TRBV29-1 and TRBJ2-2; D may be TRBD1 (6 bases). The germline CDR1 and CDR2 sequences are SQVTM and ANQGSEA. This CDR3 is built from 13 residues. In DNA, the CDR3 is TGCAGCATTGACAGGTCGGGCACCGGGGAGCTGTTTTTT. Amino acids: CSIDRSGTGELFF.

The chain combines TRBV29-1 with TRBJ2-7; TRBD1 is a possible D gene (6 bases). The CDR3 spans 11 residues. V lost 6 bases, J lost 4 bases, and 10 bases lay in between. CDR1 and CDR2 from the germline V gene are SQVTM and ANQGSEA. The CDR3 sequence is CSVNTGYEQYF. Written as DNA, the CDR3 is TGCAGCGTGAATACAGGGTACGAGCAGTACTTC.

J is TRBJ1-4 and V is TRBV27, with D possibly being TRBD1 (5 bases). From germline, CDR1 is MNHEY and CDR2 SMNVEV (reference sequence). Trimming left V 4 bases short and J 0 bases short, with 18 bases between. This CDR3 region has 18 residues. The CDR3 protein is CASSSTLSDSATNEKLFF. The CDR3 region has the DNA TGTGCCAGCAGTTCTACCCTCTCCGACAGTGCAACTAATGAAAAACTGTTTTTT.

The chain links TRBV7-6 to TRBJ2-7; 14 bases line up with TRBD2. V lost 3 bases to trimming and J lost 4 bases; unmatched junction nucleotides: 5. This CDR3 comprises 16 residues. CDR1 is SGHVS and CDR2 is FNYEAQ in the germline V gene. In DNA, the CDR3 is TGTGCCAGCAGCTTGGGGACTAGCGGGGGAGGGTACGAGCAGTACTTC. It yields the protein CASSLGTSGGGYEQYF.

This chain uses TRBV4-2 with TRBJ2-1; TRBD2 matches 8 bases. The CDR3 consists of 15 residues. Germline CDR1 reads LGHNA; CDR2 reads YNFKEQ. V trimming: 4 bases; J trimming: 4 bases; junction bases outside the gene matches: 6. Here the CDR3 reads CASSPSGSEYNEQFF. The CDR3 DNA is TGTGCCAGCAGCCCAAGCGGGAGTGAGTACAATGAGCAGTTCTTC.

This chain links TRBV7-8 with TRBJ1-1; no clear D gene. The CDR3 extends over 11 amino acids. CDR1 is SGHVS, CDR2 FQNEAQ, per germline. V gave up 5 bases and J gave up 13 bases, with 14 bases separating them. The chain's CDR3 is CASSPRHLVFF. The CDR3 bases are TGTGCCAGCAGCCCTCGGCATCTCGTTTTCTTT.